This record concerns one T cell receptor beta chain sequence. As yet, its antigen is unknown. Clones were sequenced by immunoSEQ multiplex PCR, and TCRdb holds only the in-frame ones, with some missing. The data contain 100,000 to 150,000 clones, about 90% of them singletons. Germline lookup yields CDR1 SNHLY and CDR2 FYNNEI. V dropped 5 bases and J dropped 3; count of bases not matched to a gene: 8. CDR3 length equals 15 residues. The data were obtained in a study of T cell responses to AZD1222 COVID-19 vaccine. About the study: Second doses that came at about 4 or about 12 weeks were put together.

Study-wide points: Baseline seropositivity characterized only a handful of AZD1222 recipients. White British donors predominated, females outnumbered males, and clonal diversity was possibly underestimated. As reported, nearly half of all spike-specific TCRs target variant regions that are unmutated.

The source is an adult in good health. The material was peripheral blood, obtained on day 0 of AZD1222 vaccination. This rearrangement joins TRBV2 to TRBJ2-7; 9 bases are shared with TRBD1. CDR3 coding DNA: TGTGCCAGCAGTCCCCGGGACAGGGACCTCTACGAGCAGTACTTC. Amino acid sequence: CASSPRDRDLYEQYF.